Listed here are 27 T cell receptor beta chains from one sample, sequenced in a study of OX40 agonist ivuxolimab in advanced cancers. The assay was immunoSEQ multiplex PCR, and TCRdb's table has in-frame clones only and misses some. The table includes 80,000 or so clones, around 83% detected once. Sequencing used CD4+ or CD8+ T cells sorted from blood, obtained in a trial of the OX40 agonist ivuxolimab. The receptors here all came from an adult with an advanced solid tumor such as melanoma, head and neck, liver or kidney cancer.

The chain carries TRBV6-1 and TRBJ2-7, with 7 bases lining up with TRBD1. The length of the CDR3 is 15 residues. The V gene end was trimmed by 6 bases and the J gene end by 1 base; junction bases not matched to a gene: 9. Germline V gene sequence: CDR1 MNHNS, CDR2 SASEGT. The CDR3 DNA sequence: TGTGCCAGCAGACGAGACAGGGAGCCATCCTACGAGCAGTACTTC. Translation: CASRRDREPSYEQYF.

The genes are TRBV2 and TRBJ2-7; perhaps TRBD1 as D (6 bases). The germline V and J ends were trimmed by 5 bases and 2 bases, with 13 bases remaining between them. The germline V gene has CDR1 SNHLY and CDR2 FYNNEI. The CDR3 runs to 14 residues. The CDR3 DNA reads TGTGCCAGCAGTCCACAGGGATTCACCTACGAGCAGTACTTC. Translated, it gives CASSPQGFTYEQYF.

This clone was seen only once. The J gene is TRBJ1-1, the V gene TRBV11-2; no definite D call. This CDR3 comprises 13 residues. In germline, CDR1 is SGHAT, CDR2 FQNNGV. V lost 4 bases and J 6 bases, leaving 12 bases between the germline ends. CDR3 in amino acids: CASSSTSGAEAFF. The DNA of the CDR3 is TGTGCCAGCAGCTCGACCAGTGGGGCTGAAGCTTTCTTT.

This chain uses TRBV5-5 with TRBJ2-7; weak D call: TRBD2 (6 bases). Germline CDR1 SGHKS, CDR2 YYEKEE (reference sequence). This CDR3 region has 14 residues. The V and J ends lost 1 base and 6 bases respectively, with 14 bases between them. The CDR3 DNA is TGTGCCAGCAGCTTGCTAAGCGGGTCGGTCGAGCAGTACTTC. Translation: CASSLLSGSVEQYF.

The chain carries TRBV5-1 and TRBJ2-5, with D hard to call. Germline V gives CDR1 SGHRS, CDR2 YFSETQ. The V gene lost 1 base and the J gene lost 0 bases, with 4 bases spanning the gap. The CDR3 spans 13 residues. The CDR3 protein is CASSLWDQETQYF. In DNA, the CDR3 is TGCGCCAGCAGCTTGTGGGACCAAGAGACCCAGTACTTC.

This rearrangement joins TRBV7-8 to TRBJ1-2; tentative D call: TRBD1 (6 bases). In germline, CDR1 is SGHVS, CDR2 FQNEAQ. The germline V and J ends were trimmed by 7 bases and 4 bases, with 25 bases remaining between them. CDR3 length: 17 residues. The CDR3, as DNA: TGTGCCAGCACCAGGGGTCTCCGAGACCCGCAACGCTATGGCTACACCTTC. Its translation: CASTRGLRDPQRYGYTF.

The chain employs TRBV7-6 and TRBJ2-5; D remains unclear. The CDR3 runs to 16 residues. The V end lost 1 base, the J end lost 3 bases, and 15 bases lay between the germline ends. CDR1 SGHVS and CDR2 FNYEAQ come from the germline V gene. The CDR3 reads CASSLGRTVIKETQYF. The CDR3, as DNA: TGTGCCAGCAGCTTAGGCCGTACAGTGATAAAAGAGACCCAGTACTTC.

The chain has TRBV6-5 and TRBJ2-3; D is unresolved. The V gene lost 0 bases and the J gene lost 10 bases, with 8 bases spanning the gap. The CDR3 is made up of 12 amino acids. Germline V gene lookup returns CDR1 MNHEY and CDR2 SVGAGI. CDR3: CASSYSASPQYF. The CDR3 coding sequence is TGTGCCAGCAGTTACTCGGCTAGTCCGCAGTATTTT.

J is TRBJ2-5 and V is TRBV6-5; D unclear. V gave up 4 bases and J gave up 1 base, with 1 base separating them. Germline loops: CDR1 MNHEY, CDR2 SVGAGI. The CDR3 sequence is 11 residues long. This CDR3 reads CASSFQETQYF. The CDR3 coding sequence is TGTGCCAGCAGTTTCCAAGAGACCCAGTACTTC.

The V gene is TRBV5-6, the J gene TRBJ1-1; TRBD1 is a possible D gene (6 bases). From germline, CDR1 is SGHDT and CDR2 YYEEEE. The V and J ends lost 0 bases and 4 bases respectively, with 16 bases between them. This CDR3 has 16 residues. Here the CDR3 DNA reads TGTGCCAGCAGCTTGGTCGGGGGGCAGGTTGGCACTGAAGCTTTCTTT. It translates to CASSLVGGQVGTEAFF.

V gene TRBV5-4 combines with J gene TRBJ2-7; D unclear. Trimming cost V 1 base and J 2 bases, with 10 bases left between them. This CDR3 contains 14 residues. Germline loops: CDR1 SGHNT, CDR2 YYREEE (reference sequence). CDR3 sequence (DNA): TGTGCCAGCAGCTTGACCCTCGGGCCCTACGAGCAGTACTTC. Translating it yields CASSLTLGPYEQYF. Full variable domain (rest looked up from reference TRBV5-4 and TRBJ2-7): ETGVTQSPTHLIKTRGQQVTLRCSSQSGHNTVSWYQQALGQGPQFIFQYYREEENGRGNFPPRFSGLQFPNYSSELNVNALELDDSALYLCASSLTLGPYEQYFGPGTRLTVT.

This clone was observed a few times. The chain uses TRBV28 and TRBJ2-7; D remains ambiguous. From germline, CDR1 is MDHEN and CDR2 SYDVKM. Deletions cut 5 bases from V and 3 bases from J, with 5 bases between. The CDR3 is 11 residues long. DNA of the CDR3: TGTGCCAGCAGTCGATTCTACGAGCAGTACTTC. Translating gives CASSRFYEQYF.

This clone was found once. V usage is TRBV18 and J usage is TRBJ1-1; 8 bases match TRBD1. Germline V CDR1 and CDR2: KGHSH, LQKENI. This CDR3 is built from 14 residues. Germline trimming cut 0 bases from V and 7 bases from J; bases unmatched to any gene: 4. In DNA form, the CDR3 reads TGTGCCAGCTCACCACCGAGACAGGGGAGTGAAGCTTTCTTT. Its protein product is CASSPPRQGSEAFF.

This chain connects TRBV6-5 to TRBJ1-1; 9 bases are shared with TRBD1. CDR3 length: 14 residues. Trimming cost V 6 bases and J 11 bases; bases outside gene matches: 13. CDR1 is MNHEY and CDR2 is SVGAGI in the germline V gene. This CDR3 is CASRASGTGWGAFF. The CDR3 DNA sequence: TGTGCCAGCAGAGCCTCCGGGACAGGGTGGGGTGCTTTCTTT.

The rearrangement uses TRBV19 and TRBJ1-2; possible D gene TRBD1, 5 bases. V lost 2 bases, J lost 4 bases, and 14 bases lay in between. The length of the CDR3 is 15 residues. CDR1 is LNHDA and CDR2 is SQIVND in the germline V gene (reference sequence). CDR3 DNA: TGTGCCAGTAGTATATCGGGGGAAAGAGGCTATGGCTACACCTTC. This sequence encodes CASSISGERGYGYTF. The whole variable domain, remainder taken from reference TRBV19 and TRBJ1-2, is DGGITQSPKYLFRKEGQNVTLSCEQNLNHDAMYWYRQDPGQGLRLIYYSQIVNDFQKGDIAEGYSVSREKKESFPLTVTSAQKNPTAFYLCASSISGERGYGYTFGSGTRLTVV.

The chain employs TRBV5-1 and TRBJ2-1, with D tentatively TRBD1 or TRBD2 (5 bases each). Per germline, CDR1 SGHRS and CDR2 YFSETQ. The CDR3 spans 14 residues. V was shortened by 0 bases and J by 2 bases, with 6 bases between the two germline ends. CDR3 amino acids: CASSLGDPYNEQFF. The CDR3 bases are TGCGCCAGCAGCTTGGGGGACCCCTACAATGAGCAGTTCTTC.

The rearrangement links TRBV9 to TRBJ2-5; D not resolved. The closer fit of TRBJ2-7 to the DNA end suggests the J call may be wrong. The germline gives CDR1 SGDLS, CDR2 YYNGEE. This CDR3 contains 14 residues. CDR3 sequence: CASSARFEPYEQYF. The CDR3 DNA follows: TGTGCCAGCAGCGCGCGATTTGAACCCTACGAGCAGTACTTC.

This chain links TRBV29-1 with TRBJ2-7, with D tentatively TRBD1 or TRBD2 (5 bases each). The germline V gene has CDR1 SQVTM and CDR2 ANQGSEA. V gave up 3 bases and J gave up 0 bases, with 9 bases separating them. CDR3 length equals 13 residues. DNA of the CDR3: TGCAGCGTTGAGGGGGATACCTCCTACGAGCAGTACTTC. The encoded protein is CSVEGDTSYEQYF.

The genes are TRBV5-4 and TRBJ2-5, with no clear D. Deletions cut 0 bases from V and 5 bases from J, with 14 bases between. CDR3 size: 15 residues. Germline CDR1 and CDR2: SGHNT and YYREEE (reference sequence). CDR3 amino acids: CASSLAGSRAETQYF. The CDR3 region has the DNA TGTGCCAGCAGCTTGGCCGGGTCGAGAGCGGAGACCCAGTACTTC.

This clone has only one observation. The chain carries TRBV6-5 and TRBJ1-1; no reliable D call. Germline V gene data show CDR1 as MNHEY and CDR2 as SVGAGI. The CDR3 runs 14 residues. The germline V and J ends were trimmed by 5 bases and 1 base, with 11 bases remaining between them. The CDR3 region has the DNA TGTGCCAGCAGTCGGGAATTTCAGAACACTGAAGCTTTCTTT. The encoded protein is CASSREFQNTEAFF.

J is TRBJ2-2 and V is TRBV27; 14 bases match TRBD2. The CDR3 is 15 residues long. Germline V CDR1 and CDR2: MNHEY, SMNVEV (reference sequence). The junction had 1 base not matched to a gene; V was cut back by 6 bases and J by 4 bases. The CDR3 sequence: CASRTSGGATGELFF. The CDR3 nucleotides are TGTGCCAGCAGGACTAGCGGGGGGGCCACCGGGGAGCTGTTTTTT.

The chain joins TRBV19 to TRBJ1-4, with TRBD1 as a possible D gene (5 bases). The V end was cut by 2 bases, the J end by 3 bases, with 10 bases between. The CDR3 is 15 residues long. Germline V lookup: CDR1 LNHDA, CDR2 SQIVND (reference sequence). Here the CDR3 DNA reads TGTGCCAGTAGTATAACGACAGACTCTAATGAAAAACTGTTTTTT. It translates to CASSITTDSNEKLFF.

This sequence joins TRBV27 and TRBJ1-5; 11 bases are a match to TRBD1. The CDR3 extends over 19 amino acids. V lost 2 bases and J lost 1; bases outside the gene matches: 10. CDR1 and CDR2 (germline): MNHEY, SMNVEV (reference sequence). CDR3 in amino acids: CASSLPGTGGNCSNQPQHF. The CDR3 coding sequence is TGTGCCAGCAGTTTACCAGGGACAGGGGGGAATTGCAGCAATCAGCCCCAGCATTTT.

This sequence joins TRBV7-3 and TRBJ2-3; D possibly corresponds to TRBD1 (6 bases). The CDR3 totals 14 residues. Germline loops: CDR1 SGHTA, CDR2 FQGTGA. The V gene lost 2 bases and the J gene lost 2 bases, with 8 bases spanning the gap. The CDR3 DNA is TGTGCCAGCAGCTTAGACAGGTTCACAGATACGCAGTATTTT. Protein product: CASSLDRFTDTQYF.

The chain employs TRBV4-1 and TRBJ1-1, with D possibly matching TRBD1 (6 bases). Germline CDR1 and CDR2: MGHRA and YSYEKL. This CDR3 is built from 15 residues. Between the trimmed V and J ends, which lost 4 bases and 4 bases, there was a span of 16 bases. The chain's CDR3 is CASSPSRGRGTEAFF. CDR3 DNA sequence: TGCGCCAGCAGCCCCTCCAGGGGCAGGGGCACTGAAGCTTTCTTT.

V usage is TRBV7-3 and J usage is TRBJ2-3; TRBD2 matches at 11 bases. The CDR3 has 16 amino acids. The V gene's germline CDR1 is SGHTA and CDR2 FQGTGA. V lost 2 bases and J lost 6; bases outside the gene matches: 7. The CDR3 loop reads CASSLVAGGPYDTQYF. The CDR3 DNA reads TGTGCCAGCAGCTTAGTAGCGGGGGGGCCATATGATACGCAGTATTTT.

This sequence joins TRBV11-2 and TRBJ2-3, with D possibly TRBD2 on 5 matching bases. This CDR3 has 13 residues. The ends were cut back, 2 bases at V and 3 bases at J, with 6 bases in the middle. Germline V gene lookup returns CDR1 SGHAT and CDR2 FQNNGV. Here the CDR3 DNA reads TGTGCCAGCAGCTTACCGGGGACAGATACGCAGTATTTT. This encodes CASSLPGTDTQYF.